A single sample is the source of the 29 T cell receptor beta chains below, sequenced in a study of high-grade serous ovarian cancer treatment subgroups. Sequencing was performed with immunoSEQ multiplex PCR; in TCRdb, only in-frame clones are kept and a portion is missing. The sample contains 18,000 or so clones, approximately 72% of which appear only once. The tumor samples were collected prior to definitive surgery or chemotherapy. The sample comprised tumor tissue. The receptors stem from a human donor with high-grade serous ovarian cancer.

V gene TRBV11-1 combines with J gene TRBJ2-1; maybe TRBD1 (5 bases). The CDR3 is 13 residues long. Germline V gene data show CDR1 as SGHAT and CDR2 as FQDESV (reference sequence). Trimming removed 3 bases from V and 8 bases from J, with 11 bases in between. The CDR3 DNA reads as TGTGCCAGCAGCTTGACTGGGGCCTATGAGCAGTTCTTC. This sequence encodes CASSLTGAYEQFF.

This clone was seen more than once but under ten times. The rearrangement joins TRBV5-4 to TRBJ1-4; 9 positions agree with TRBD1. J was trimmed by 0 bases and V by 7 bases; bases with no gene match: 4. CDR3 length equals 15 residues. CDR1 and CDR2 from the germline V gene are SGHNT and YYREEE (reference sequence). The CDR3 region has the DNA TGTGCCAGCGGAAGGACAGGGGCAACTAATGAAAAACTGTTTTTT. Protein sequence: CASGRTGATNEKLFF.

The chain is built from TRBV6-1 and TRBJ2-2; unclear D gene. Trimming stripped 5 bases from V and 1 base from J, with 8 bases between. The CDR3 is made up of 14 amino acids. Germline assignment: CDR1 MNHNS and CDR2 SASEGT. Here the CDR3 reads CASSPGRNTGELFF. In DNA, the CDR3 is TGTGCCAGCAGTCCCGGACGGAACACCGGGGAGCTGTTTTTT.

The V call is TRBV5-4, the J call TRBJ2-3; D remains unclear. Germline-derived CDR1 and CDR2 are SGHNT and YYREEE (reference sequence). CDR3 length: 12 residues. The V gene lost 1 base and the J gene lost 5 bases, with 5 bases spanning the gap. For the CDR3, the DNA is TGTGCCAGCAGCTTGCCCCGAGATACGCAGTATTTT. Its protein is CASSLPRDTQYF.

The chain links TRBV7-2 to TRBJ2-2; a weak D match, TRBD2 (6 bases). In germline, CDR1 is SGHTA, CDR2 FQGNSA. V gave up 7 bases and J gave up 5 bases, with 14 bases separating them. The CDR3 totals 14 residues. The CDR3 protein is CASTKYGGTGELFF. Written as DNA, the CDR3 is TGTGCCAGCACCAAATACGGGGGTACCGGGGAGCTGTTTTTT.

This sequence joins TRBV4-1 and TRBJ1-2; 8 nucleotides line up with TRBD1. CDR1 MGHRA and CDR2 YSYEKL come from the germline V gene. The CDR3 consists of 16 residues. V lost 3 bases to trimming and J lost 3 bases; unmatched junction nucleotides: 9. CDR3 sequence (DNA): TGCGCCAGCAGCCATCGGACAGGGCGAAACGACTATGGCTACACCTTC. Its protein product is CASSHRTGRNDYGYTF.

This clone was picked up a small number of times. The V and J genes are TRBV29-1 and TRBJ1-1, with D possibly matching TRBD1 (6 bases). CDR1 and CDR2 from the germline V gene are SQVTM and ANQGSEA. V lost 5 bases to trimming and J lost 5 bases, with 15 bases between them. CDR3 length equals 13 residues. CDR3 nucleotides: TGCAGCGTTCTCGTCACGAGGGGGACTGAAGCTTTCTTT. Translation: CSVLVTRGTEAFF.

V is TRBV7-9 and J is TRBJ1-4, with 9 bases identical to TRBD1. The V gene's germline CDR1 is SEHNR and CDR2 FQNEAQ (reference sequence). This CDR3 is 14 amino acids long. Losses at the gene ends were 4 bases for V and 8 bases for J; bases not matched to a gene: 5. The CDR3 region is CASSSGQGGEKLFF. CDR3 bases: TGTGCCAGCAGCTCGGGACAGGGCGGGGAAAAACTGTTTTTT. Drawing the rest from reference TRBV7-9 and TRBJ1-4, the complete variable domain is DTGVSQNPRHKITKRGQNVTFRCDPISEHNRLYWYRQTLGQGPEFLTYFQNEAQLEKSRLLSDRFSAERPKGSFSTLEIQRTEQGDSAMYLCASSSGQGGEKLFFGSGTQLSVL.

The rearrangement uses TRBV30 and TRBJ2-3; D gene unclear. This CDR3 is 12 amino acids long. From germline, CDR1 is GTSNPN and CDR2 SVGIG (reference sequence). V lost 2 bases, J lost 2 bases, and 5 bases lay in between. The DNA for the CDR3 is TGTGCCTGGAGTTTCTCCACAGATACGCAGTATTTT. This gives the protein CAWSFSTDTQYF.

CDR3 in DNA: TGTGCCAGCAGTTTATCTAGCGGGAGAGTTGGAGCTAACACCGGGGAGCTGTTTTTT. It specifies CASSLSSGRVGANTGELFF. The chain couples TRBV28 to TRBJ2-2; TRBD2 matches at 10 bases. The CDR3 is made up of 19 amino acids. CDR1 and CDR2 from the germline V gene are MDHEN and SYDVKM. V was pared by 1 base and J by 2 bases, with 10 bases of the junction left unmatched.

The chain couples TRBV7-8 to TRBJ2-1, with 11 bases lining up with TRBD2. V trimming: 5 bases; J trimming: 9 bases; junction bases outside the gene matches: 12. From germline, CDR1 is SGHVS and CDR2 FQNEAQ. The length of the CDR3 is 16 residues. The CDR3 spells CASSTLAGVSTFEQFF. DNA for the CDR3: TGTGCCAGCAGCACACTAGCGGGAGTTTCAACGTTTGAGCAGTTCTTC.

This clone was detected once. The rearrangement uses TRBV2 and TRBJ2-7; 9 bases are shared with TRBD2. The CDR3 runs 12 residues. After removal of 7 bases from V and 6 bases from J, the junction contained 4 bases not matched to a gene. Germline assignment: CDR1 SNHLY and CDR2 FYNNEI. This CDR3 reads CASIQAGGEQYF. The CDR3, as DNA: TGTGCCAGCATACAAGCGGGAGGCGAGCAGTACTTC.

The chain recombines TRBV5-4 with TRBJ2-5; 13 bases match TRBD2. Trimming removed 4 bases from V and 5 bases from J; junction bases left unmatched: 5. The CDR3 has 15 amino acids. CDR1 is SGHNT, CDR2 YYREEE, per germline (reference sequence). The CDR3 DNA reads as TGTGCCAGCAGCGAGAGACTAGCGGGAGGTGAGACCCAGTACTTC. It is translated as CASSERLAGGETQYF.

The rearrangement links TRBV7-8 to TRBJ2-1, with 9 bases fitting TRBD2. The CDR3 extends over 15 amino acids. Germline V gene data show CDR1 as SGHVS and CDR2 as FQNEAQ. J was trimmed by 4 bases and V by 5 bases; bases with no gene match: 6. CDR3 coding DNA: TGTGCCAGCAGCGTTAGCGGGAGTGGGTACAATGAGCAGTTCTTC. Amino acid sequence: CASSVSGSGYNEQFF.

The J gene is TRBJ2-2, the V gene TRBV7-2; D unresolved. V was pared by 2 bases and J by 1 base, with 5 bases between. CDR3 size: 14 residues. Germline CDR1 reads SGHTA; CDR2 reads FQGNSA. The chain's CDR3 is CASSLQGNTGELFF. In DNA form, the CDR3 reads TGTGCCAGCAGCTTACAAGGGAACACCGGGGAGCTGTTTTTT.

The chain has TRBV10-2 and TRBJ1-4, with a tentative D call TRBD1 (6 bases). CDR3 length: 14 residues. V shed 6 bases and J shed 0 bases, with 8 bases lying between them. CDR1 is WSHSY and CDR2 is SAAADI in the germline V gene. Here the CDR3 reads CASRDSATNEKLFF. DNA of the CDR3: TGCGCCAGCAGGGACAGTGCAACTAATGAAAAACTGTTTTTT.

The CDR3 DNA is TGCAGCGTTGAAGTCCCGGGCAGGGCTGGTCAGCCCCAGCATTTT. It codes for CSVEVPGRAGQPQHF. J is TRBJ1-5 and V is TRBV29-1; the D gene is possibly TRBD1 (5 bases). Trimming took 1 base from V and 6 from J, leaving 16 bases between them. Germline assignment: CDR1 SQVTM and CDR2 ANQGSEA. The CDR3 contains 15 residues.

The chain recombines TRBV5-4 with TRBJ2-7; possible D gene TRBD1, 5 bases. Germline CDR1 is SGHNT and CDR2 is YYREEE (reference sequence). Trimming removed 2 bases from V and 0 bases from J, with 9 bases in between. The CDR3 length is 14 residues. CDR3 in DNA: TGTGCCAGCAGCTTAGGAGACAGCTCCTACGAGCAGTACTTC. The encoded protein is CASSLGDSSYEQYF.

The rearrangement links TRBV7-9 to TRBJ1-4; D gene uncertain. The CDR3 contains 14 residues. V lost 6 bases, J lost 3 bases, and 11 bases lay in between. Per germline, CDR1 SEHNR and CDR2 FQNEAQ (reference sequence). CDR3 amino acids: CASRNGMANEKLFF. The CDR3 DNA sequence: TGTGCCAGCAGAAACGGGATGGCTAATGAAAAACTGTTTTTT. The complete variable domain, with remaining parts taken from reference TRBV7-9 and TRBJ1-4, reads DTGVSQNPRHKITKRGQNVTFRCDPISEHNRLYWYRQTLGQGPEFLTYFQNEAQLEKSRLLSDRFSAERPKGSFSTLEIQRTEQGDSAMYLCASRNGMANEKLFFGSGTQLSVL.

This clone is medium-sized by share. The rearrangement joins TRBV27 to TRBJ2-7; 7 nucleotides line up with TRBD1. The CDR3 is 14 amino acids. Germline loops: CDR1 MNHEY, CDR2 SMNVEV (reference sequence). Germline trimming cut 4 bases from V and 0 bases from J; bases unmatched to any gene: 3. CDR3 nucleotide sequence: TGTGCCAGCAGTTCCCGGGACAGCTCCTACGAGCAGTACTTC. This gives the protein CASSSRDSSYEQYF.

The sample holds one count of this clone. The chain combines TRBV5-6 with TRBJ1-3, with D uncertain. CDR1 and CDR2 from the germline V gene are SGHDT and YYEEEE. Trimming took off 2 bases at V and 0 bases at J, with 9 bases between the two ends. There are 15 residues in the CDR3. CDR3 amino acids: CASSLGSSSGNTIYF. The CDR3 DNA is TGTGCCAGCAGCTTAGGGTCAAGCTCTGGAAACACCATATATTTT.

The chain carries TRBV30 and TRBJ2-5; 10 bases are shared with TRBD2. Matching the DNA end better, TRBJ2-7 makes the J call doubtful. Germline assignment: CDR1 GTSNPN and CDR2 SVGIG (reference sequence). CDR3 length equals 14 residues. The CDR3 loop is CAWSKGLAGDEQYF. The DNA for the CDR3 is TGTGCCTGGAGTAAGGGGCTAGCGGGAGACGAGCAGTACTTC.

The J gene is TRBJ1-3, the V gene TRBV9; no reliable D call. Trimming cost V 4 bases and J 0 bases, with 8 bases left between them. The CDR3 contains 14 residues. Looked up from germline, CDR1 is SGDLS and CDR2 is YYNGEE. In nucleotides, the CDR3 is TGTGCCAGCAGCCCAGGAGGCTCTGGAAACACCATATATTTT. Encoded protein: CASSPGGSGNTIYF.

This clone was counted a single time. The chain is built from TRBV19 and TRBJ1-2, with 8 bases matching TRBD1. The trim removed 8 bases at V and 1 base at J, leaving 12 bases unmatched. Looked up from germline, CDR1 is LNHDA and CDR2 is SQIVND (reference sequence). This CDR3 is built from 16 residues. The CDR3 loop reads CASGPRSTGGNYGYTF. The CDR3 region has the DNA TGTGCCAGTGGCCCGAGGAGTACAGGGGGTAACTATGGCTACACCTTC.

The V call is TRBV28, the J call TRBJ2-3; D unresolved. The CDR3 runs 14 residues. The germline V gene encodes CDR1 MDHEN and CDR2 SYDVKM. V was trimmed by 8 bases and J by 0 bases, leaving 12 bases between them. The CDR3 is CASGGGPSTDTQYF. The CDR3 DNA follows: TGTGCCAGCGGCGGCGGACCTAGCACAGATACGCAGTATTTT.

This clone appeared a few times. The chain combines TRBV28 with TRBJ1-2; the D gene is possibly TRBD1 (5 bases). Trimming left V 8 bases short and J 0 bases short, with 13 bases between. The CDR3 is made up of 14 amino acids. CDR1 and CDR2 from the germline V gene are MDHEN and SYDVKM. CDR3 in DNA: TGTGCCAGCTCGGGGGACGTAGCTAACTATGGCTACACCTTC. It translates to CASSGDVANYGYTF.

The rearrangement uses TRBV30 and TRBJ2-1; no clear D gene. CDR3 length equals 13 residues. V was pared by 0 bases and J by 7 bases, with 10 bases between. Germline-derived CDR1 and CDR2 are GTSNPN and SVGIG (reference sequence). CDR3 in DNA: TGTGCCTGGAGTGTAGGTATTCATAATGAGCAGTTCTTC. Translated: CAWSVGIHNEQFF.

J is TRBJ1-2 and V is TRBV10-3, with 8 bases identical to TRBD1. The germline CDR1 and CDR2 sequences are ENHRY and SYGVKD. J lost 6 bases, V lost 5 bases, and 2 bases had no gene match. This CDR3 is 12 amino acids long. The CDR3 nucleotides are TGTGCCATCAGTCCGGACAGGGATGGCTACACCTTC. This translates into CAISPDRDGYTF.

The rearrangement links TRBV21-1 to TRBJ1-5. TRBV21-1 is a pseudogene. CDR3 length equals 15 residues. CDR3 nucleotides: TGTGCCAGCAGCAAAGAGGCTGGGGCGGGCCAGCCCCAGCATTTT. Amino acid sequence: CASSKEAGAGQPQHF.